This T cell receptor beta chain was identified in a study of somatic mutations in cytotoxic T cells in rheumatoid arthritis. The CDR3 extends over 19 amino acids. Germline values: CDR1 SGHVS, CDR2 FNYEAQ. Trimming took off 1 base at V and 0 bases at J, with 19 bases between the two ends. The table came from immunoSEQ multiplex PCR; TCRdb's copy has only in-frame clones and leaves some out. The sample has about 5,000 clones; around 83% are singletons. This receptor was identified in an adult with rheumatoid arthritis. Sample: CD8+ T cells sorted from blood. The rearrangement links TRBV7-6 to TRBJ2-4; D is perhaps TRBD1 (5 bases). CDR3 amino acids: CASSLGGGRATLAKNIQYF. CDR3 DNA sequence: TGTGCCAGCAGCTTAGGTGGTGGCAGGGCGACCCTAGCCAAAAACATTCAGTACTTC.